The 21 T cell receptor beta chains presented below share a single source sample, sequenced in a study of vaccination effects on CD4 cells after COVID-19. Their antigens remain unidentified. TCRdb's table, derived via immunoSEQ multiplex PCR, lists solely in-frame clones and lacks some. The sample contains roughly 57,000 clones, approximately 73% of which appear only once. Within the ViraFEST assay, antigen-specific CD4+ T cells underwent expansion with viral peptide pools prior to sequencing. Upon completion of more than eight days in culture, CD4+ T cells were isolated. This person's SARS-CoV-2 infection, confirmed by PCR, occurred between March and December 2020. The source material was CD4+ T cells from PBMCs cultured with HIV peptides, sampled before COVID-19 vaccination. Stated subset: HIV-1 Nef peptide pool negative control/reference culture. These receptors were taken from a human donor who had a prior SARS-CoV-2 infection.

This sequence joins TRBV15 and TRBJ2-3, with D perhaps matching TRBD1 or TRBD2 (5 bases each). This CDR3 contains 15 residues. Germline V lookup: CDR1 LNHNV, CDR2 YYDKDF (reference sequence). Trimming pared 7 bases from V and 6 bases from J, leaving 20 bases between. CDR3 protein: CATTAERAGMDTQYF. CDR3 in DNA: TGTGCCACCACAGCAGAGAGGGCAGGGATGGATACGCAGTATTTT.

V usage is TRBV21-1 and J usage is TRBJ1-2; the table's TRBD1 call for D was not verified on the DNA. TRBV21-1 is a known pseudogene. The CDR3 runs to 17 residues. This chain's CDR3 is CASSPRDRGDEGYGYTF. DNA of the CDR3: TGTGCCAGCAGCCCCCGGGACAGGGGAGATGAAGGCTATGGCTACACCTTC.

This clone was seen once. The chain combines TRBV11-2 with TRBJ2-3, with TRBD1 as a possible D gene (6 bases). From germline, CDR1 is SGHAT and CDR2 FQNNGV. CDR3 length equals 13 residues. The V gene lost 4 bases and the J gene lost 3 bases, with 8 bases spanning the gap. The CDR3 region has the DNA TGTGCCAGCAGCTACAGGGAAACAGATACGCAGTATTTT. Protein product: CASSYRETDTQYF.

V gene TRBV19 combines with J gene TRBJ2-5, with a weak D call TRBD2 (6 bases). V dropped 6 bases and J dropped 4 bases, with 21 bases sitting between them. Germline assignment: CDR1 LNHDA and CDR2 SQIVND (reference sequence). The CDR3 has 16 amino acids. CDR3 protein: CASSPGVVRLRETQYF. The DNA for the CDR3 is TGTGCCAGTAGCCCGGGGGTAGTGCGGCTCCGAGAGACCCAGTACTTC. The full variable domain, rest sourced from reference TRBV19 and TRBJ2-5, is DGGITQSPKYLFRKEGQNVTLSCEQNLNHDAMYWYRQDPGQGLRLIYYSQIVNDFQKGDIAEGYSVSREKKESFPLTVTSAQKNPTAFYLCASSPGVVRLRETQYFGPGTRLLVL.

The chain links TRBV19 to TRBJ1-2; perhaps TRBD1 as D (5 bases). V shed 3 bases and J shed 3 bases, with 8 bases lying between them. This CDR3 is built from 13 residues. The germline gives CDR1 LNHDA, CDR2 SQIVND (reference sequence). The CDR3 DNA sequence: TGTGCCAGTAGTATTAGACAGTACTATGGCTACACCTTC. Its protein is CASSIRQYYGYTF.

The chain couples TRBV11-2 to TRBJ2-3; D gene uncertain. The V gene lost 1 base and the J gene lost 14 bases, with 13 bases spanning the gap. This CDR3 is built from 12 residues. Germline V lookup: CDR1 SGHAT, CDR2 FQNNGV. Here the CDR3 reads CASSLGQQALYF. Here the CDR3 DNA reads TGTGCCAGCAGCTTAGGCCAGCAGGCACTGTATTTT.

The chain is built from TRBV7-3 and TRBJ2-2; a weak D match, TRBD2 (7 bases). CDR3 length: 15 amino acids. Trimming took 5 bases from V and 7 from J, leaving 17 bases between them. Germline V CDR1 and CDR2: SGHTA, FQGTGA. The CDR3 loop is CASSPGGGAVGELFF. CDR3 in DNA: TGTGCCAGCAGCCCTGGTGGGGGGGCGGTCGGGGAGCTGTTTTTT.

This clone appeared a few times. The CDR3 sequence is CASSPDSSYEQYF. Written as DNA, the CDR3 is TGTGCCAGCAGCCCGGACAGCTCCTACGAGCAGTACTTC. The chain couples TRBV7-3 to TRBJ2-7; tentative D call: TRBD1 (6 bases). This CDR3 region has 13 residues. The germline gives CDR1 SGHTA, CDR2 FQGTGA. V was trimmed by 5 bases and J by 0 bases, leaving 8 bases between them.

This clone was observed once. The chain uses TRBV21-1 and TRBJ2-7; the D call in the table, TRBD2, was not verified against the DNA. TRBV21-1 constitutes a pseudogene. The CDR3 length is 18 residues. CDR3 loop: CASSKASRRLAPTYEQYF. DNA for the CDR3: TGTGCCAGCAGCAAAGCTTCTCGAAGACTAGCACCTACCTACGAGCAGTACTTC.

The chain is built from TRBV7-9 and TRBJ2-7; 9 nucleotides agree with TRBD1. Trimming cost V 3 bases and J 6 bases; bases outside gene matches: 15. This CDR3 region has 17 residues. CDR1 is SEHNR, CDR2 FQNEAQ, per germline (reference sequence). CDR3 loop: CASSLLGVTTGGGEQYF. The CDR3, as DNA: TGTGCCAGCAGCTTGCTCGGCGTCACCACAGGGGGCGGCGAGCAGTACTTC.

This chain uses TRBV5-6 with TRBJ2-2; a possible D gene is TRBD2 (7 bases). CDR1 SGHDT and CDR2 YYEEEE come from the germline V gene. The CDR3 sequence is 17 residues long. Between the trimmed V and J ends, which lost 6 bases and 4 bases, there was a span of 22 bases. CDR3: CASNRGGAPVSTGELFF. CDR3 DNA sequence: TGTGCCAGCAACCGAGGGGGGGCCCCTGTCAGCACCGGGGAGCTGTTTTTT.

The rearrangement joins TRBV5-1 to TRBJ2-1; TRBD2 might be the D (5 bases). V lost 7 bases and J 4 bases, leaving 18 bases between the germline ends. CDR3 size: 15 residues. Germline lookup yields CDR1 SGHRS and CDR2 YFSETQ. CDR3 bases: TGCGCCAGCGGGAGTCTCGCCGTAGGATACAATGAGCAGTTCTTC. Its protein product is CASGSLAVGYNEQFF.

The chain couples TRBV4-3 to TRBJ2-7; D is unresolved. Germline V gives CDR1 LGHNA, CDR2 YSLEER. CDR3 length equals 15 residues. V lost 0 bases and J 1 base, leaving 10 bases between the germline ends. This chain's CDR3 is CASSQEPSRSYEQYF. In nucleotides, the CDR3 is TGCGCCAGCAGCCAAGAACCCTCCCGGTCCTACGAGCAGTACTTC.

The chain recombines TRBV5-4 with TRBJ2-7; D possibly corresponds to TRBD2 (5 bases). This CDR3 has 15 residues. The ends were cut back, 4 bases at V and 5 bases at J, with 19 bases in the middle. Germline CDR1 is SGHNT and CDR2 is YYREEE (reference sequence). The CDR3 region has the DNA TGTGCCAGCAGCCCGAGGGCAAGACGAACCCACGAGCAGTACTTC. This encodes CASSPRARRTHEQYF.

The chain employs TRBV5-1 and TRBJ2-3, with 7 bases lining up with TRBD2. Germline assignment: CDR1 SGHRS and CDR2 YFSETQ. The CDR3 spans 15 residues. V dropped 0 bases and J dropped 5; count of bases not matched to a gene: 6. CDR3 DNA sequence: TGCGCCAGCAGCTTGGCTATAGCGGGTCAAGATACGCAGTATTTT. This sequence encodes CASSLAIAGQDTQYF.

The genes are TRBV14 and TRBJ2-7; 10 bases are a match to TRBD1. This CDR3 region has 16 residues. The ends lost 0 bases at V and 2 bases at J; junction bases unmatched: 4. Germline V lookup: CDR1 SGHDN, CDR2 FVKESK. CDR3 residues: CASSQDWTGGAYEQYF. In DNA form, the CDR3 reads TGTGCCAGCAGCCAAGACTGGACAGGGGGTGCCTACGAGCAGTACTTC.

The chain uses TRBV2 and TRBJ1-5, with D possibly matching TRBD1 (6 bases). Germline assignment: CDR1 SNHLY and CDR2 FYNNEI. V lost 4 bases and J 2 bases, leaving 12 bases between the germline ends. CDR3 length: 15 residues. CDR3 sequence: CASSGGGVGNQPQHF. The CDR3 DNA reads TGTGCCAGCAGTGGCGGGGGCGTCGGCAATCAGCCCCAGCATTTT.

This clone was observed a few times. The CDR3 sequence: CASSSSGGANTGELFF. The CDR3 DNA is TGTGCCAGCAGCTCTAGCGGGGGGGCGAACACCGGGGAGCTGTTTTTT. This chain uses TRBV7-8 with TRBJ2-2; 12 nucleotides agree with TRBD2. From germline, CDR1 is SGHVS and CDR2 FQNEAQ. This CDR3 has 16 residues. V dropped 4 bases and J dropped 0; count of bases not matched to a gene: 0. Based on the CDR3 plus reference TRBV7-8 and TRBJ2-2, the full variable domain is GAGVSQSPRYKVAKRGQDVALRCDPISGHVSLFWYQQALGQGPEFLTYFQNEAQLDKSGLPSDRFFAERPEGSVSTLKIQRTQQEDSAVYLCASSSSGGANTGELFFGEGSRLTVL.

This CDR3 reads CASSQDRLAGGINEQFF. The DNA of the CDR3 is TGCGCCAGCAGCCAAGATAGGCTAGCGGGAGGAATTAATGAGCAGTTCTTC. This chain joins TRBV4-1 and TRBJ2-1; 11 bases are a match to TRBD2. The V and J ends lost 0 bases and 7 bases, in that order; junction bases with no gene match: 8. Germline CDR1 MGHRA, CDR2 YSYEKL. The CDR3 is 17 residues long.

This clone was seen a few times. This chain joins TRBV5-1 and TRBJ1-1; no definite D call. The CDR3 consists of 13 residues. The germline V gene encodes CDR1 SGHRS and CDR2 YFSETQ. V gave up 3 bases and J gave up 3 bases, with 9 bases separating them. The chain's CDR3 is CASSSVPDTEAFF. The CDR3 bases are TGCGCCAGCAGCTCGGTCCCCGACACTGAAGCTTTCTTT.

V and J are TRBV6-2 or TRBV6-3 and TRBJ2-4; D not resolved. The CDR3 totals 14 residues. CDR1 MNHEY and CDR2 SVGEGT come from the germline V gene. Trimming took off 5 bases at V and 7 bases at J, with 15 bases between the two ends. The CDR3 region has the DNA TGTGCCAGCAGTCCGACACGACCTGAGAACATTCAGTACTTC. Protein product: CASSPTRPENIQYF.